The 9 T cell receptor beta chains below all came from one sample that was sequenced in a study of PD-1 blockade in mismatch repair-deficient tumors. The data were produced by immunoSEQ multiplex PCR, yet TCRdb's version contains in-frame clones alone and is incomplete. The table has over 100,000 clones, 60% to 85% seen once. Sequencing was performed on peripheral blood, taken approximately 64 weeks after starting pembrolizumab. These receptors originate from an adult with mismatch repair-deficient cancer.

This CDR3 is CASSSTGTVSYEQYF. CDR3 coding DNA: TGTGCCAGCAGCTCAACCGGGACAGTTTCCTACGAGCAGTACTTC. The chain is built from TRBV5-6 and TRBJ2-7; 7 bases match TRBD1. From germline, CDR1 is SGHDT and CDR2 YYEEEE. J gave up 1 base and V 3 bases, and 7 bases lay outside the gene matches. This CDR3 has 15 amino acids.

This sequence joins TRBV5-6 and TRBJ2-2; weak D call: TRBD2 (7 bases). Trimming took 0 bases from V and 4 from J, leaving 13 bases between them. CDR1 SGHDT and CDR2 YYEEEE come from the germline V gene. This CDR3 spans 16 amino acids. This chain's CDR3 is CASSLAGGPSTGELFF. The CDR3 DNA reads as TGTGCCAGCAGCTTGGCCGGGGGGCCAAGCACCGGGGAGCTGTTTTTT.

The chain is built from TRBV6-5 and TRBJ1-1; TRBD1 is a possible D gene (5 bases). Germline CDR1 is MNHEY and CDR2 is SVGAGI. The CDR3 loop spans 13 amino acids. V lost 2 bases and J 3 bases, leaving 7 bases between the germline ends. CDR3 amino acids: CASSYGADTEAFF. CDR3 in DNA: TGTGCCAGCAGTTACGGGGCGGACACTGAAGCTTTCTTT.

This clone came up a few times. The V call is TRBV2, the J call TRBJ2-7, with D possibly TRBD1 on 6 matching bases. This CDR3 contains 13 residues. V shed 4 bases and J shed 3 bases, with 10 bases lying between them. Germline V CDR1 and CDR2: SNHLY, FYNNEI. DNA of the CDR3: TGTGCCAGCAGTGTGGACAGAAACTACGAGCAGTACTTC. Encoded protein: CASSVDRNYEQYF.

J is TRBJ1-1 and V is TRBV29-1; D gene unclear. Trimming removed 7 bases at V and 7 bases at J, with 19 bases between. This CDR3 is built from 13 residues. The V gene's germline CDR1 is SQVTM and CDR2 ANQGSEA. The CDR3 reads CSAQPPGFLEAFF. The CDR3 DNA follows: TGCAGCGCACAACCTCCCGGGTTTCTTGAAGCTTTCTTT.

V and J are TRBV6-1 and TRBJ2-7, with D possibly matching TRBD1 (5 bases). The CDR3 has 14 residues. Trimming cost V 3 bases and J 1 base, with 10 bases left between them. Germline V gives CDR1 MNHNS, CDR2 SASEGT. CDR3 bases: TGTGCCAGCAGTGATGCAGGGCTGTCCTACGAGCAGTACTTC. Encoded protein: CASSDAGLSYEQYF.

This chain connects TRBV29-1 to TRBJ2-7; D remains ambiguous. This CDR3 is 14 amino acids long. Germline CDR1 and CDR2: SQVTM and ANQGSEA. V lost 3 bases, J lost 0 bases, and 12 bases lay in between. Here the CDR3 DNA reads TGCAGCGTTGACGAGTCAGGCAGCTCCTACGAGCAGTACTTC. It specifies CSVDESGSSYEQYF.

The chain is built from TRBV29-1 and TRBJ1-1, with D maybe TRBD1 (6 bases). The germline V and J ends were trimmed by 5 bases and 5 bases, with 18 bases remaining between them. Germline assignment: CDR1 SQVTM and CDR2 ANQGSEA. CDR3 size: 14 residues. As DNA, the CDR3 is TGCAGCGTTTATCAACCAAACAGGGTGACTGAAGCTTTCTTT. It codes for CSVYQPNRVTEAFF.

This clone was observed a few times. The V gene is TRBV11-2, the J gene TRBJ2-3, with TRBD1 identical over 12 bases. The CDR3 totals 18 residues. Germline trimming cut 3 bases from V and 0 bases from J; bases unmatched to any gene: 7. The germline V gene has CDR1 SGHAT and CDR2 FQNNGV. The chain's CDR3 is CASSLGTGGVFSTDTQYF. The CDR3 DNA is TGTGCCAGCAGCTTGGGGACAGGGGGCGTTTTTAGCACAGATACGCAGTATTTT.